The rows below give T cell receptor beta chains drawn from one sample of a study of cytomegalovirus exposure and HLA in healthy donors. Produced via immunoSEQ multiplex PCR; TCRdb's table is partial and in-frame only. This sample has 200,000 to 250,000 clones; about four fifths occur once, and the top ten carry 5% to 6%. The sequenced material came from PBMCs. These TCRs come from a woman aged 40 to 50 in good health and CMV-seropositive. Both conserved end residues are part of each CDR3. Fields, in order: D gene, V gene, J gene, clone size, CDR3 protein, CDR3 DNA. A D gene is named only where the DNA matches it firmly. Part of the rows lack a size; the others show once, few, many or a class for expanded clones.

>TRBD1|TRBV9|TRBJ1-1|NA
CASSVGGTGGINTEAFF
TGTGCCAGCAGCGTAGGAGGGACAGGGGGCATCAACACTGAAGCTTTCTTT
>NA|TRBV27|TRBJ1-2|NA
CASSRSGGSQAYGYTF
TGTGCCAGCAGCCGCAGCGGAGGGTCCCAAGCCTATGGCTACACCTTC
>NA|TRBV30|TRBJ1-1|NA
CAWSAGGLNTEAFF
TGTGCCTGGAGTGCGGGGGGGCTGAACACTGAAGCTTTCTTT
>TRBD1|TRBV7-9|TRBJ1-2|NA
CASRSGTDRGNYGYTF
TGTGCCAGCAGGTCCGGGACAGATAGGGGGAACTATGGCTACACCTTC
>NA|TRBV18|TRBJ1-1|once
CASSPRDTPNTEAFF
TGTGCCAGCTCACCAAGGGACACTCCGAACACTGAAGCTTTCTTT
>NA|TRBV10-1|TRBJ1-2|NA
CASSESVAPGGYTF
TGCGCCAGCAGTGAGTCGGTCGCCCCCGGTGGCTACACCTTC
>NA|TRBV2|TRBJ1-1|NA
CASNRGGWNTEAFF
TGTGCCAGCAATAGGGGGGGGTGGAACACTGAAGCTTTCTTT
>TRBD1|TRBV27|TRBJ1-2|NA
CASSKEGQGVRYTF
TGTGCCAGCAGTAAAGAGGGACAGGGGGTTCGCTACACCTTC
>TRBD1|TRBV25-1|TRBJ1-1|NA
CASSNRGRTEAFF
TGTGCCAGCAGTAACAGGGGGAGGACTGAAGCTTTCTTT
>NA|TRBV19|TRBJ1-1|few
CASNRRNTEAFF
TGTGCCAGTAACAGGAGGAACACTGAAGCTTTCTTT
>TRBD1|TRBV5-4|TRBJ1-3|NA
CASSFGTGIGNTIYF
TGTGCCAGCAGCTTCGGGACAGGAATAGGAAACACCATATATTTT
>TRBD1|TRBV30|TRBJ1-1|NA
CAWSAGTGVEAFF
TGTGCCTGGAGCGCAGGGACAGGGGTGGAAGCTTTCTTT
>NA|TRBV6-4|TRBJ1-2|NA
CASSDGGRYGYTF
TGTGCCAGCAGTGACGGTGGCAGATATGGCTACACCTTC
>NA|TRBV9|TRBJ2-7|NA
CASSGDLDYEQYF
TGTGCCAGCAGCGGCGATCTTGACTACGAGCAGTACTTC
>NA|TRBV13|TRBJ2-7|NA
CASSLGGGSYEQYF
TGTGCCAGCAGCTTAGGTGGAGGTTCCTACGAGCAGTACTTC
>TRBD1|TRBV7-2|TRBJ1-1|NA
CASSSRQGGTEAFF
TGTGCCAGCAGCTCTAGACAGGGTGGCACTGAAGCTTTCTTT
>NA|TRBV7-9|TRBJ1-2|few
CASSPDSDYGYTF
TGTGCCAGCAGCCCCGACAGTGACTATGGCTACACCTTC
>TRBD1|TRBV9|TRBJ2-2|few
CASRGTENTGELFF
TGTGCCAGCAGGGGGACAGAGAACACCGGGGAGCTGTTTTTT
>TRBD1|TRBV18|TRBJ1-5|NA
CASSPWPGRTGTNQPQHF
TGTGCCAGCTCACCATGGCCCGGCCGGACAGGAACGAATCAGCCCCAGCATTTT
>NA|TRBV16|TRBJ1-1|once
CASSQNQNTEAFF
TGTGCCAGCAGCCAAAATCAGAACACTGAAGCTTTCTTT
>TRBD2|TRBV19|TRBJ2-1|few
CASSIGAGGIYNEQFF
TGTGCCAGTAGTATAGGAGCGGGAGGGATCTACAATGAGCAGTTCTTC
>NA|TRBV27|TRBJ2-3|NA
CASSLSRWTASTDTQYF
TGTGCCAGCAGTTTATCGAGGTGGACAGCTAGCACAGATACGCAGTATTTT
>TRBD1|TRBV11-2|TRBJ2-7|NA
CASSLEVDRVYEQYF
TGTGCCAGCAGCTTAGAGGTGGACAGGGTTTACGAGCAGTACTTC
>TRBD1|TRBV19|TRBJ2-2|NA
CASTDRSAGELFF
TGTGCCAGTACGGACAGGTCTGCCGGGGAGCTGTTTTTT
>TRBD2|TRBV9|TRBJ2-1|once
CASSLDGTSRPYNEQFF
TGTGCCAGCAGCCTAGACGGGACTAGTCGCCCCTACAATGAGCAGTTCTTC
>TRBD1|TRBV7-9|TRBJ1-2|NA
CASSLGQLYGYTF
TGTGCCAGCAGCCTGGGACAGCTCTATGGCTACACCTTC
>TRBD1|TRBV4-2|TRBJ1-2|NA
CASSQDRTGGSYGYTF
TGTGCCAGCAGCCAAGATAGAACAGGGGGTAGCTATGGCTACACCTTC
>TRBD2|TRBV9|TRBJ2-3|NA
CASSDLAGGSDF
TGTGCCAGCAGCGACCTAGCGGGGGGTTCGGATTTT
>TRBD1|TRBV5-6|TRBJ2-7|NA
CASSRTGGSEQYF
TGTGCCAGCTCCCGGACAGGGGGAAGCGAGCAGTACTTC
>NA|TRBV4-1|TRBJ2-5|few
CASSPRGDGWETQYF
TGCGCCAGCAGCCCCAGGGGGGACGGGTGGGAGACCCAGTACTTC
>NA|TRBV5-1|TRBJ1-1|NA
CASSLVSGTNTEAFF
TGCGCCAGCAGCTTGGTTTCGGGTACGAACACTGAAGCTTTCTTT
>TRBD1|TRBV7-2|TRBJ1-3|NA
CASSPNRGIGGNTIYF
TGTGCCAGCAGCCCCAACAGGGGGATAGGAGGAAACACCATATATTTT
>NA|TRBV6-5|TRBJ1-4|NA
CASSPDPREKLFF
TGTGCCAGCAGTCCCGATCCGAGAGAAAAACTGTTTTTT
>TRBD1|TRBV7-9|TRBJ2-2|NA
CSSSLRTGATNTGELFF
TGTTCCAGCAGCTTAAGGACAGGGGCCACGAACACCGGGGAGCTGTTTTTT
>NA|TRBV4-2|TRBJ2-1|NA
CASSQVGGAWGSYNEQFF
TGTGCCAGCAGCCAAGTTGGGGGGGCGTGGGGCTCCTACAATGAGCAGTTCTTC
>NA|TRBV27|TRBJ1-1|NA
CASQGRGNTEAFF
TGTGCCAGCCAGGGGCGTGGGAACACTGAAGCTTTCTTT
>NA|TRBV28|TRBJ1-6|NA
CASSARGGSSYNSPLHF
TGTGCCAGCAGTGCTCGGGGCGGGAGCTCCTATAATTCACCCCTCCACTTT
>NA|TRBV18|TRBJ1-1|NA
CASSPGRENTEAFF
TGTGCCAGCTCACCGGGCAGAGAGAACACTGAAGCTTTCTTT
>NA|TRBV7-9|TRBJ1-1|NA
CASSLNVREAFF
TGTGCCAGCAGCTTAAATGTCCGGGAAGCTTTCTTT
>TRBD1|TRBV30|TRBJ2-5|NA
CAWNRRDRDFQETQYF
TGTGCCTGGAACCGCCGGGACAGGGATTTTCAAGAGACCCAGTACTTC
>NA|TRBV30|TRBJ2-5|NA
CAWASSQETQYF
TGTGCCTGGGCTAGCAGCCAAGAGACCCAGTACTTC
>NA|TRBV5-4|TRBJ1-1|NA
CASSRTRSNTEAFF
TGTGCCAGCAGTCGGACAAGATCGAACACTGAAGCTTTCTTT
>NA|TRBV6-5|TRBJ1-3|once
CASYRSSGNTIYF
TGTGCCAGCTACAGGAGCTCTGGAAACACCATATATTTT
>NA|TRBV6-5|TRBJ2-7|few
CASSYGPSYEQYF
TGTGCCAGCAGTTACGGGCCATCCTACGAGCAGTACTTC
>TRBD2|TRBV5-1|TRBJ2-1|NA
CASSLLAGSSYNEQFF
TGCGCCAGCAGCTTATTAGCGGGGAGCTCCTACAATGAGCAGTTCTTC